One sample yielded the 8 T cell receptor beta chains listed below, sequenced in a study of T cells in localized non-small cell lung cancer. Some clones are missing from TCRdb's copy, which holds only in-frame ones; the method was immunoSEQ multiplex PCR. The data contain approximately 31,000 clones, under 95% of them seen just once; the ten biggest clones take up less than 0.8%. The sequences come from peripheral blood, collected before any cancer treatment. The source of these receptors is a woman between 35 and 70 years old with stage I lung adenocarcinoma.

The chain joins TRBV5-4 to TRBJ1-1; perhaps TRBD1 as D (6 bases). V dropped 4 bases and J dropped 3 bases, with 19 bases sitting between them. The germline CDR1 and CDR2 sequences are SGHNT and YYREEE (reference sequence). The CDR3 consists of 16 residues. The CDR3 protein is CASSTNQQGLHTEAFF. CDR3 nucleotides: TGTGCCAGCAGCACCAACCAACAGGGCCTCCACACTGAAGCTTTCTTT.

The chain combines TRBV5-5 with TRBJ1-2, with D unresolved. This CDR3 contains 16 residues. Trimming stripped 1 base from V and 0 bases from J, with 13 bases between. Germline lookup yields CDR1 SGHKS and CDR2 YYEKEE (reference sequence). CDR3 in DNA: TGTGCCAGCAGCTTGAATCCCGGGAAAACTAACTATGGCTACACCTTC. Protein sequence: CASSLNPGKTNYGYTF. The entire variable domain, with the rest obtained from reference TRBV5-5 and TRBJ1-2, is as follows: DAGVTQSPTHLIKTRGQQVTLRCSPISGHKSVSWYQQVLGQGPQFIFQYYEKEERGRGNFPDRFSARQFPNYSSELNVNALLLGDSALYLCASSLNPGKTNYGYTFGSGTRLTVV.

V and J are TRBV15 and TRBJ2-7, with D possibly TRBD1 on 6 matching bases. The CDR3 is 11 residues long. Germline V gene sequence: CDR1 LNHNV, CDR2 YYDKDF (reference sequence). Trimming left V 9 bases short and J 4 bases short, with 10 bases between. The CDR3 nucleotides are TGTGCCACTATCGGACAGTACGAGCAGTACTTC. Its translation is CATIGQYEQYF.

This clone was counted only a few times. The chain has TRBV5-1 and TRBJ2-1; TRBD1 might be the D (6 bases). CDR1 and CDR2 from the germline V gene are SGHRS and YFSETQ. V lost 2 bases and J 2 bases, leaving 11 bases between the germline ends. The CDR3 covers 15 residues. In DNA, the CDR3 is TGCGCCAGCAGCTTCAGGGGTCCGGCCTACAATGAGCAGTTCTTC. Translating it yields CASSFRGPAYNEQFF.

Only one count was recorded for this clone. The V gene is TRBV7-9, the J gene TRBJ2-1; 7 bases are a match to TRBD1. CDR3 length: 16 residues. V was pared by 6 bases and J by 6 bases, with 14 bases of the junction left unmatched. CDR1 is SEHNR and CDR2 is FQNEAQ in the germline V gene (reference sequence). CDR3 coding DNA: TGTGCCAGCAGTCGAACAACCCGGGACAGCTCCAATGAGCAGTTCTTC. Translating it yields CASSRTTRDSSNEQFF.

The V call is TRBV2, the J call TRBJ2-3, with 7 bases aligning to TRBD2. V gave up 2 bases and J gave up 5 bases; unmatched junction bases: 13. CDR3 length equals 17 residues. Germline-derived CDR1 and CDR2 are SNHLY and FYNNEI. The CDR3 spells CASSESGGGYTKDTQYF. The DNA of the CDR3 is TGTGCCAGCAGTGAATCTGGGGGGGGGTACACAAAAGATACGCAGTATTTT.

V gene TRBV14 combines with J gene TRBJ2-7; D unresolved. The V gene lost 1 base and the J gene lost 5 bases, with 12 bases spanning the gap. CDR1 is SGHDN, CDR2 FVKESK, per germline. This CDR3 spans 14 amino acids. CDR3 residues: CASSQVVGFHEQYF. The CDR3, as DNA: TGTGCCAGCAGCCAAGTTGTAGGGTTCCACGAGCAGTACTTC. The full variable domain, its missing parts supplied by reference TRBV14 and TRBJ2-7, is EAGVTQFPSHSVIEKGQTVTLRCDPISGHDNLYWYRRVMGKEIKFLLHFVKESKQDESGMPNNRFLAERTGGTYSTLKVQPAELEDSGVYFCASSQVVGFHEQYFGPGTRLTVT.

The rearrangement uses TRBV7-6 and TRBJ1-6, with D perhaps matching TRBD1 (5 bases). The V gene lost 0 bases and the J gene lost 10 bases, with 13 bases spanning the gap. Germline V gene lookup returns CDR1 SGHVS and CDR2 FNYEAQ. CDR3 size: 15 residues. The CDR3 DNA follows: TGTGCCAGCAGCTTAGCGCAGGGCTCGTACTCACCCCTCCACTTT. It specifies CASSLAQGSYSPLHF.